This T cell receptor (beta chain) was captured in a study of OX40 agonist ivuxolimab in advanced cancers. In the study overall: Melanoma, hepatocellular carcinoma, head and neck or renal cell cancer occurred in dose-escalation patients. Subjects had a mean age of approximately 60 years, with a range of roughly 20 to 79; around 83% were male.

With 2 bases clipped from V and 1 base from J, the junction kept 7 bases outside the gene matches. In germline, CDR1 is MGHRA, CDR2 YSYEKL. CDR3 length equals 16 residues. The data were produced by immunoSEQ multiplex PCR, yet TCRdb's version contains in-frame clones alone and is incomplete. Seen here are 65,000 to 95,000 clones, 75% to 95% observed once, and the top ten hold 2.3%. Study results and limitations: At 0.1 to 3.0 mg/kg and by week 6, CD4+ and CD8+ T cells in the blood had expanded clonally.

Peripheral blood came from all dose cohorts at three timepoints. A single count supports this clone. Its specificity is not known. Sequencing used CD4+ or CD8+ T cells sorted from blood, obtained in a trial of the OX40 agonist ivuxolimab. This TCR was sampled from an adult with an advanced solid tumor such as melanoma, head and neck, liver or kidney cancer. V gene TRBV4-1 combines with J gene TRBJ1-2; 7 bases are shared with TRBD1. The CDR3 spells CASSQRGTANNYGYTF. CDR3 coding DNA: TGCGCCAGCAGCCAAAGGGGGACAGCGAATAACTATGGCTACACCTTC.